Below, 20 T cell receptor beta chains from the same sample are listed, as sequenced in a study of blood T cell repertoires in COVID-19. The assay was immunoSEQ multiplex PCR, and TCRdb's table has in-frame clones only and misses some. Here the sample spans about 230,000 clones, roughly 80% being singletons. Sequences were obtained from PBMCs or T cells enriched from blood (not recorded which). The receptor set was obtained from a man in his 60s who had recovered from COVID-19.

This clone was detected once. V usage is TRBV27 and J usage is TRBJ1-6, with unresolved D. The CDR3 is 18 residues long. CDR1 MNHEY and CDR2 SMNVEV come from the germline V gene (reference sequence). Deletions cut 6 bases from V and 1 base from J, with 19 bases between. As DNA, the CDR3 is TGTGCCAGCAGCTCCCGCACGCGTATCTCTTCCTATAATTCACCCCTCCACTTT. Amino acids: CASSSRTRISSYNSPLHF.

The rearrangement joins TRBV3-1 (or the pseudogene TRBV3-2) to TRBJ2-7; D might be TRBD2 (5 bases). The CDR3 is made up of 16 amino acids. V was shortened by 3 bases and J by 5 bases, with 20 bases between the two germline ends. From germline, CDR1 is LGHDT and CDR2 YNNKEL (reference sequence). The CDR3 nucleotides are TGTGCCAGCAGCCAGGGAACCGGGGTCCGCCGAGACGAGCAGTACTTC. It codes for CASSQGTGVRRDEQYF.

The rearrangement links TRBV29-1 to TRBJ2-3, with TRBD1 matching 8 bases. Germline trimming cut 4 bases from V and 4 bases from J; bases unmatched to any gene: 7. The CDR3 extends over 14 amino acids. CDR1 is SQVTM, CDR2 ANQGSEA, per germline. The CDR3 sequence: CSVVSGQGADTQYF. In DNA form, the CDR3 reads TGCAGCGTTGTATCTGGACAGGGCGCAGATACGCAGTATTTT.

This clone was observed a handful of times. The chain recombines TRBV24-1 with TRBJ1-6; 9 positions agree with TRBD1. Losses at the gene ends were 2 bases for V and 5 bases for J; bases not matched to a gene: 3. Germline CDR1 reads KGHDR; CDR2 reads SFDVKD. This CDR3 has 16 residues. The CDR3 nucleotides are TGTGCCACCAGTGATTCACGACAGGGGGATAATTCACCCCTCCACTTT. Protein sequence: CATSDSRQGDNSPLHF.

The rearrangement joins TRBV11-2 to TRBJ1-5; D is ambiguous. The V end lost 5 bases, the J end lost 1 base, and 6 bases lay between the germline ends. Germline lookup yields CDR1 SGHAT and CDR2 FQNNGV. This CDR3 has 13 residues. The CDR3, as DNA: TGTGCCAGCAGCGTGGAGAGCAATCAGCCCCAGCATTTT. Protein: CASSVESNQPQHF.

The chain carries TRBV3-1 (or the pseudogene TRBV3-2) and TRBJ1-6; 7 nucleotides match TRBD1. Germline CDR1 LGHDT, CDR2 YNNKEL (reference sequence). V shed 3 bases and J 7 bases; nucleotides not matched to a gene: 3. The CDR3 loop spans 14 amino acids. DNA for the CDR3: TGTGCCAGCAGCCAGGGACAGAGAAATTCACCCCTCCACTTT. As protein: CASSQGQRNSPLHF.

This clone was picked up one time. The V call is TRBV10-2, the J call TRBJ2-7; tentative D call: TRBD1 (6 bases). With 7 bases removed from V and 2 bases from J, the gap between germline ends came to 18 bases. This CDR3 has 15 amino acids. Looked up from germline, CDR1 is WSHSY and CDR2 is SAAADI. The chain's CDR3 is CASTPRTVKAYEQYF. The DNA of the CDR3 is TGCGCCAGCACCCCCCGGACAGTGAAAGCCTACGAGCAGTACTTC.

Regarding this clone: One junction end does not reproduce the germline sequence, and a read error may be involved. The chain joins TRBV11-3 to TRBJ2-1; possibly TRBD2 for D (5 bases). The germline V gene has CDR1 SGHNT and CDR2 YENEEA. CDR3 length: 16 residues. The CDR3 sequence: CASSVEAQAGRDEQFF. In DNA form, the CDR3 reads TGTGCCAGCAGCGTAGAAGCTCAGGCGGGTAGGGATGAGCAGTTCTTC.

The chain couples TRBV5-6 to TRBJ1-2; 9 bases map to TRBD1. Trimming removed 4 bases from V and 1 base from J; junction bases left unmatched: 2. The V gene's germline CDR1 is SGHDT and CDR2 YYEEEE. This CDR3 has 14 residues. The CDR3: CASSPGQGNYGYTF. CDR3 nucleotides: TGTGCCAGCAGCCCGGGACAGGGTAACTATGGCTACACCTTC.

This clone was detected once. The V call is TRBV5-1, the J call TRBJ2-2; D is perhaps TRBD1 (6 bases). The germline V gene has CDR1 SGHRS and CDR2 YFSETQ. V dropped 4 bases and J dropped 1 base, with 17 bases sitting between them. The CDR3 loop spans 17 amino acids. The CDR3 DNA reads TGCGCCAGCAGCGTCTTACCCGGGACACAGAACACCGGGGAGCTGTTTTTT. Protein product: CASSVLPGTQNTGELFF. Full variable domain (rest looked up from reference TRBV5-1 and TRBJ2-2): KAGVTQTPRYLIKTRGQQVTLSCSPISGHRSVSWYQQTPGQGLQFLFEYFSETQRNKGNFPGRFSGRQFSNSRSEMNVSTLELGDSALYLCASSVLPGTQNTGELFFGEGSRLTVL.

The rearrangement uses TRBV9 and TRBJ1-5; D unclear. The germline V gene encodes CDR1 SGDLS and CDR2 YYNGEE. Trimming removed 5 bases from V and 2 bases from J, with 14 bases in between. This CDR3 has 15 amino acids. This chain's CDR3 is CASSTSAEGNQPQHF. CDR3 DNA sequence: TGTGCCAGCAGTACATCAGCTGAGGGCAATCAGCCCCAGCATTTT. The full variable domain, its missing parts supplied by reference TRBV9 and TRBJ1-5, is DSGVTQTPKHLITATGQRVTLRCSPRSGDLSVYWYQQSLDQGLQFLIQYYNGEERAKGNILERFSAQQFPDLHSELNLSSLELGDSALYFCASSTSAEGNQPQHFGDGTRLSIL.

The chain links TRBV7-8 to TRBJ2-1, with TRBD1 matching over 10 bases. Germline assignment: CDR1 SGHVS and CDR2 FQNEAQ. The CDR3 totals 13 residues. With V trimmed by 10 bases and J by 9 bases, 9 bases remained unmatched. The CDR3 region is CAIRGGDRGEQFF. DNA for the CDR3: TGTGCCATCCGAGGGGGGGACAGGGGTGAGCAGTTCTTC.

The V call is TRBV7-2, the J call TRBJ2-1; D call uncertain. This CDR3 has 13 residues. CDR1 SGHTA and CDR2 FQGNSA come from the germline V gene. V was cut by 1 base and J by 9 bases, with 10 bases left in between. The CDR3 nucleotides read TGTGCCAGCAGCTTAGAAACGGGTCCTGAGCAGTTCTTC. Its translation: CASSLETGPEQFF.

The chain recombines TRBV19 with TRBJ1-6; 7 bases line up with TRBD1. Germline V gene lookup returns CDR1 LNHDA and CDR2 SQIVND (reference sequence). With 5 bases clipped from V and 7 bases from J, the junction kept 8 bases outside the gene matches. The CDR3 length is 15 residues. CDR3 amino acids: CASSPRTGQNSPLHF. The CDR3 DNA reads as TGTGCCAGTAGTCCGCGGACAGGACAAAATTCACCCCTCCACTTT.

The chain has TRBV4-2 and TRBJ2-7; the D gene is possibly TRBD2 (7 bases). Germline CDR1 LGHNA, CDR2 YNFKEQ. This CDR3 spans 17 amino acids. Trimming took off 0 bases at V and 2 bases at J, with 17 bases between the two ends. The CDR3 DNA follows: TGTGCCAGCAGCCAAGACTTTTCGGCGGGGGCGACCTACGAGCAGTACTTC. Encoded protein: CASSQDFSAGATYEQYF.

This clone was found once. V usage is TRBV7-8 and J usage is TRBJ1-1; D not resolved. CDR3 length: 15 amino acids. V lost 0 bases and J lost 5, with 13 bases in between. Germline V lookup: CDR1 SGHVS, CDR2 FQNEAQ. In DNA, the CDR3 is TGTGCCAGCAGCTTAGCTGGGGTCCCGGGAACTGAAGCTTTCTTT. Residues: CASSLAGVPGTEAFF.

DNA for the CDR3: TGTGCCAGCAGCCAGGCAAAGTATGGCTACACCTTC. It codes for CASSQAKYGYTF. The chain uses TRBV3-1 (or the pseudogene TRBV3-2) and TRBJ1-2; D unclear. The ends were cut back, 3 bases at V and 5 bases at J, with 7 bases in the middle. Per germline, CDR1 LGHDT and CDR2 YNNKEL (reference sequence). This CDR3 is built from 12 residues.

The CDR3 region has the DNA TGCGCCAGCAGCCAGGCCCCGGGACATTCCCCCACCGGGGAGCTGTTTTTT. This codes for CASSQAPGHSPTGELFF. This chain links TRBV4-3 with TRBJ2-2, with D perhaps TRBD1 (6 bases). V lost 3 bases, J lost 4 bases, and 18 bases lay in between. Germline V lookup: CDR1 LGHNA, CDR2 YSLEER. This CDR3 has 17 amino acids.

The rearrangement uses TRBV9 and TRBJ2-5; TRBD2 agrees at 8 bases. This CDR3 region has 15 residues. Germline V lookup: CDR1 SGDLS, CDR2 YYNGEE. J lost 4 bases, V lost 4 bases, and 9 bases had no gene match. Here the CDR3 reads CASSLREGEAETQYF. The CDR3 nucleotides are TGTGCCAGCAGCCTTCGGGAGGGAGAGGCAGAGACCCAGTACTTC.

To note about this clone: At the DNA level, this CDR3 is encoded by other sequences in the same sample as well. J is TRBJ2-7 and V is TRBV20-1; D unclear. The V end was cut by 1 base, the J end by 4 bases, with 5 bases between. The CDR3 runs 11 residues. CDR1 DFQATT and CDR2 SNEGSKA come from the germline V gene (reference sequence). Here the CDR3 reads CSARAGYEQYF. DNA for the CDR3: TGCAGTGCTAGAGCAGGATACGAGCAGTACTTC.